The subject of this entry is one T cell receptor beta chain. Its specificity is unknown. The data were obtained in a study of cytomegalovirus exposure and HLA in healthy donors. Study conclusions and caveats: As was reported, the classifier diagnosed cytomegalovirus status with high specificity and sensitivity.

The PCR ran on 60 Vbeta and 13 Jbeta primers. The method was immunoSEQ multiplex PCR; TCRdb's version includes in-frame clones alone and lacks a portion of them. The data contain approximately 100,000 clones, roughly 77% of them singletons. The germline gives CDR1 SGHDN, CDR2 FVKESK. The CDR3 length is 15 residues. The V gene lost 4 bases and the J gene lost 5 bases, with 17 bases spanning the gap. The chain couples TRBV14 to TRBJ1-2, with a possible D match to TRBD1 (5 bases). Sequenced material: PBMCs. The clonotype originates from a woman between 50 and 59 years old in good health and CMV-seropositive. CDR3 sequence: CASSPGGGWPYGYTF. The CDR3, as DNA: TGTGCCAGCAGCCCAGGCGGGGGGTGGCCTTATGGCTACACCTTC.